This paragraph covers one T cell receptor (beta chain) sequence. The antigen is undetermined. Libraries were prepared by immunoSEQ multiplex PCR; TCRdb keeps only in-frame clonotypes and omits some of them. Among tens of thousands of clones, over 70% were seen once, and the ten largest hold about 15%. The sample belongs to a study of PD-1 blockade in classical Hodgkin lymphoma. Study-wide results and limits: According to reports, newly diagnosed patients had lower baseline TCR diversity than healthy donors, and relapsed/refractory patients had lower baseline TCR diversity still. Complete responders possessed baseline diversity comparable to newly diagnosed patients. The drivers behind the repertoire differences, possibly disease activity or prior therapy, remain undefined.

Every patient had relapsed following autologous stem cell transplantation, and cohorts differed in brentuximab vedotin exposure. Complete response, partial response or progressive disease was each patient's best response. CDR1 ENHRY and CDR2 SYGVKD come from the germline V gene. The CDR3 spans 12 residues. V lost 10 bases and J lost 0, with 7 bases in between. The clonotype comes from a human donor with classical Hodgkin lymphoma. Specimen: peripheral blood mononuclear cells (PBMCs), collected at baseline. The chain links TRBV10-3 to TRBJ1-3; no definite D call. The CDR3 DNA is TGTGCCAGTTTGAGCTCTGGAAACACCATATATTTT. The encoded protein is CASLSSGNTIYF.